Presented here are 22 T cell receptor beta chains from one specimen sequenced in a study of T cell responses to AZD1222 COVID-19 vaccine (dated by TCRdb to the early 2020s). The time point label on this specimen signifies: baseline before first vaccination. The library was produced with the immunoSEQ multiplex PCR assay. Imported from immuneACCESS, the table was reduced by TCRdb to in-frame sequences with V and J called. These copies leave out some clones; in studies compared against another copy, an unresolved V gene accounts for under half, and the cause of the remainder is not known. This sample lists 85,000 to 95,000 clones; 90% were detected once. Jointly, the top ten make up about 8% of the sample. The sequencing used peripheral blood, collected on day 0 of AZD1222 vaccination. These receptors came from an adult in good health.

The chain carries TRBV4-1 and TRBJ1-1; no definite D call. Germline lookup yields CDR1 MGHRA and CDR2 YSYEKL. The CDR3 consists of 15 residues. The V gene lost 1 base and the J gene lost 3 bases, with 12 bases spanning the gap. CDR3 DNA: TGCGCCAGCAGCCAAGGCCCCACAAGGGACACTGAAGCTTTCTTT. Residues: CASSQGPTRDTEAFF.

This clone was counted at least ten times. The V gene is TRBV9, the J gene TRBJ2-7, with TRBD1 identical over 7 bases. CDR1 and CDR2 from the germline V gene are SGDLS and YYNGEE. This CDR3 has 15 amino acids. V lost 4 bases to trimming and J lost 3 bases; unmatched junction nucleotides: 10. The CDR3 DNA is TGTGCCAGCAGCCGAGCCAGGGACAGAAACTACGAGCAGTACTTC. Protein sequence: CASSRARDRNYEQYF.

The chain is built from TRBV7-9 and TRBJ1-3; D is ambiguous. CDR3 size: 13 residues. V lost 7 bases, J lost 0 bases, and 7 bases lay in between. Germline-derived CDR1 and CDR2 are SEHNR and FQNEAQ (reference sequence). In DNA, the CDR3 is TGTGCCAGCATCCGGAGCTCTGGAAACACCATATATTTT. Translated, it gives CASIRSSGNTIYF.

V gene TRBV18 combines with J gene TRBJ2-3; unclear D gene. This CDR3 is 15 amino acids long. The germline V gene encodes CDR1 KGHSH and CDR2 LQKENI. V gave up 2 bases and J gave up 0 bases, with 9 bases separating them. DNA of the CDR3: TGTGCCAGCTCACCAATTCTGGGTAGCACAGATACGCAGTATTTT. Its protein is CASSPILGSTDTQYF.

J is TRBJ2-7 and V is TRBV4-3; 12 bases map to TRBD1. Germline CDR1 LGHNA, CDR2 YSLEER. The CDR3 consists of 16 residues. J gave up 5 bases and V 0 bases, and 5 bases lay outside the gene matches. The CDR3 is CASSQEPGTGGNEQYF. The CDR3, as DNA: TGCGCCAGCAGCCAAGAGCCCGGGACAGGGGGCAACGAGCAGTACTTC.

The chain has TRBV5-1 and TRBJ2-7, with D perhaps matching TRBD1 (5 bases). Germline V CDR1 and CDR2: SGHRS, YFSETQ. Trimming removed 4 bases from V and 0 bases from J, with 20 bases in between. The CDR3 has 17 residues. The CDR3 sequence is CASSPDSFLSSSYEQYF. In DNA, the CDR3 is TGCGCCAGCAGCCCAGACAGTTTCCTATCTAGCTCCTACGAGCAGTACTTC.

The CDR3 nucleotides read TGTGCCAGCAGCCTGTACTATGGCTACACCTTC. Amino acid sequence: CASSLYYGYTF. This sequence joins TRBV5-5 and TRBJ1-2, with D hard to call. Looked up from germline, CDR1 is SGHKS and CDR2 is YYEKEE (reference sequence). There are 11 residues in the CDR3. Trimming pared 4 bases from V and 3 bases from J, leaving 4 bases between.

As concerns this clone: Other DNA sequences of this sample code for an identical CDR3. V is TRBV15 and J is TRBJ1-4; TRBD1 agrees at 10 bases. The CDR3 runs 14 residues. Germline trimming cut 5 bases from V and 5 bases from J; bases unmatched to any gene: 2. The germline V gene has CDR1 LNHNV and CDR2 YYDKDF (reference sequence). CDR3 sequence (DNA): TGTGCCACCAGCCGGGGACAGGGGAATGAAAAACTGTTTTTT. Translating gives CATSRGQGNEKLFF.

V usage is TRBV30 and J usage is TRBJ2-5; unclear D gene. Germline CDR1 and CDR2: GTSNPN and SVGIG (reference sequence). V was pared by 0 bases and J by 4 bases, with 9 bases between. The CDR3 runs to 13 residues. CDR3 amino acids: CAWSVRLRETQYF. Written as DNA, the CDR3 is TGTGCCTGGAGTGTACGGTTGCGAGAGACCCAGTACTTC. Based on the CDR3 plus reference TRBV30 and TRBJ2-5, the full variable domain is SQTIHQWPATLVQPVGSPLSLECTVEGTSNPNLYWYRQAAGRGLQLLFYSVGIGQISSEVPQNLSASRPQDRQFILSSKKLLLSDSGFYLCAWSVRLRETQYFGPGTRLLVL.

The V and J genes are TRBV19 and TRBJ1-2; D is perhaps TRBD1 (6 bases). The V gene's germline CDR1 is LNHDA and CDR2 SQIVND (reference sequence). The CDR3 totals 14 residues. Trimming removed 7 bases from V and 6 bases from J, with 18 bases in between. In DNA, the CDR3 is TGTGCCAGTACAGCACAGGGTATTTTGGATGGCTACACCTTC. This gives the protein CASTAQGILDGYTF.

This chain uses TRBV7-2 with TRBJ2-3; the D gene could be TRBD1 or TRBD2 (5 bases each). CDR1 is SGHTA and CDR2 is FQGNSA in the germline V gene. The CDR3 loop spans 14 amino acids. The V gene lost 8 bases and the J gene lost 0 bases, with 12 bases spanning the gap. The CDR3: CASWGWTSTDTQYF. The CDR3, as DNA: TGTGCCAGCTGGGGGTGGACTAGCACAGATACGCAGTATTTT.

This chain joins TRBV19 and TRBJ1-5, with D unclear. The CDR3 is made up of 15 amino acids. V was trimmed by 9 bases and J by 1 base, leaving 16 bases between them. Germline V gene sequence: CDR1 LNHDA, CDR2 SQIVND (reference sequence). CDR3 DNA sequence: TGTGCCAGCAACCTCGCCGGGCCAAGCAATCAGCCCCAGCATTTT. This sequence encodes CASNLAGPSNQPQHF.

This chain connects TRBV5-1 to TRBJ1-4; D is uncertain. Trimming took off 1 base at V and 6 bases at J, with 10 bases between the two ends. The germline V gene encodes CDR1 SGHRS and CDR2 YFSETQ. The CDR3 has 14 amino acids. The chain's CDR3 is CASSLRRMDEKLFF. The CDR3 DNA reads TGCGCCAGCAGCTTGAGAAGGATGGATGAAAAACTGTTTTTT.

V is TRBV29-1 and J is TRBJ2-7; perhaps D is TRBD1 or TRBD2 (5 bases each). CDR1 and CDR2 (germline): SQVTM, ANQGSEA. The CDR3 totals 11 residues. V was pared by 4 bases and J by 4 bases, with 8 bases between. CDR3 nucleotides: TGCAGCGTTGGAGAGGGGTACGAGCAGTACTTC. This encodes CSVGEGYEQYF.

CDR3 amino acids: CASSLARGVSYNEQFF. DNA of the CDR3: TGTGCCAGCAGCTTAGCGCGGGGGGTGTCCTACAATGAGCAGTTCTTC. The V and J genes are TRBV7-2 and TRBJ2-1; TRBD2 agrees at 8 bases. Trimming at V came to 0 bases and at J to 1 base, leaving 2 bases not matched to a gene. This CDR3 has 16 amino acids. In germline, CDR1 is SGHTA, CDR2 FQGNSA.

Here the CDR3 DNA reads TGTGCCAGCCGACCCTTGGAGGTGTTTAATTCACCCCTCCACTTT. It codes for CASRPLEVFNSPLHF. The chain is built from TRBV27 and TRBJ1-6; D gene unclear. CDR3 length: 15 residues. Germline lookup yields CDR1 MNHEY and CDR2 SMNVEV (reference sequence). The V end lost 8 bases, the J end lost 6 bases, and 17 bases lay between the germline ends.

The V gene is TRBV14, the J gene TRBJ1-2; perhaps TRBD1 as D (6 bases). V was cut by 0 bases and J by 8 bases, with 19 bases left in between. The germline gives CDR1 SGHDN, CDR2 FVKESK. This CDR3 contains 16 residues. The CDR3 DNA follows: TGTGCCAGCAGCCAAGATCTGGGGGCAGGGAAAGGCGGCTACACCTTC. Translated: CASSQDLGAGKGGYTF.

The chain employs TRBV7-9 and TRBJ1-1, with a possible D match to TRBD1 (5 bases). The CDR3 is made up of 15 amino acids. Per the germline V gene, CDR1 is SEHNR and CDR2 is FQNEAQ (reference sequence). The germline V and J ends were trimmed by 5 bases and 5 bases, with 18 bases remaining between them. This CDR3 is CASSPKWRGKTEAFF. Here the CDR3 DNA reads TGTGCCAGCAGCCCGAAGTGGAGGGGAAAGACTGAAGCTTTCTTT.

The CDR3 reads CASSQDPGPGYGYTF. The CDR3 DNA reads as TGCGCCAGCAGCCAAGACCCCGGACCGGGCTATGGCTACACCTTC. The V gene is TRBV4-3, the J gene TRBJ1-2; D uncertain. Trimming took 0 bases from V and 4 from J, leaving 12 bases between them. Germline CDR1 is LGHNA and CDR2 is YSLEER. The CDR3 extends over 15 amino acids.

This chain connects TRBV6-6 to TRBJ1-5, with D possibly matching TRBD1 (5 bases). The length of the CDR3 is 17 residues. The V gene's germline CDR1 is MNHNY and CDR2 SVGAGI (reference sequence). V lost 5 bases and J lost 1, with 18 bases in between. The CDR3 sequence: CASSPREGVYSNQPQHF. DNA of the CDR3: TGTGCCAGCAGTCCCCGGGAAGGGGTGTACAGCAATCAGCCCCAGCATTTT.

The chain is built from TRBV7-8 and TRBJ1-2, with D hard to call. The CDR3 is 11 residues long. Per the germline V gene, CDR1 is SGHVS and CDR2 is FQNEAQ. The V and J ends lost 5 bases and 8 bases respectively, with 9 bases between them. The CDR3 DNA reads TGTGCCAGCAGCCGGCCGGGGGGCTACACCTTC. This codes for CASSRPGGYTF.

V gene TRBV6-2 or TRBV6-3 combines with J gene TRBJ1-1; maybe TRBD1 (5 bases). The CDR3 has 14 amino acids. Germline V gives CDR1 MNHEY, CDR2 SVGEGT. The V gene lost 5 bases and the J gene lost 6 bases, with 16 bases spanning the gap. The CDR3 reads CASSIGSRASEAFF. CDR3 coding DNA: TGTGCCAGCAGTATAGGAAGCAGGGCATCTGAAGCTTTCTTT.